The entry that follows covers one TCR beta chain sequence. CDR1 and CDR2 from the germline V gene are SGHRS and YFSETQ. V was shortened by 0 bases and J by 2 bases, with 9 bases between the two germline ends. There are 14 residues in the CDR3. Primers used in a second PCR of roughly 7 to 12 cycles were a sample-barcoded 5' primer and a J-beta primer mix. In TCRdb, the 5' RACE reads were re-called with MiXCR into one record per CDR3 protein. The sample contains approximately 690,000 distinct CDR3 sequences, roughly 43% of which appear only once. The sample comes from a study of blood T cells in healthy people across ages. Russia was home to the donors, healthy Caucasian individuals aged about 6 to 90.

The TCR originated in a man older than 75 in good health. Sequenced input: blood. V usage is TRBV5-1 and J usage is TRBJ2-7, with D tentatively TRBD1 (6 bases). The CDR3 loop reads CASSLAGDAYEQYF. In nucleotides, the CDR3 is TGCGCCAGCAGCTTGGCAGGGGACGCCTACGAGCAGTACTTC. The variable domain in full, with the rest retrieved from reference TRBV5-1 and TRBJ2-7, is KAGVTQTPRYLIKTRGQQVTLSCSPISGHRSVSWYQQTPGQGLQFLFEYFSETQRNKGNFPGRFSGRQFSNSRSEMNVSTLELGDSALYLCASSLAGDAYEQYFGPGTRLTVT.